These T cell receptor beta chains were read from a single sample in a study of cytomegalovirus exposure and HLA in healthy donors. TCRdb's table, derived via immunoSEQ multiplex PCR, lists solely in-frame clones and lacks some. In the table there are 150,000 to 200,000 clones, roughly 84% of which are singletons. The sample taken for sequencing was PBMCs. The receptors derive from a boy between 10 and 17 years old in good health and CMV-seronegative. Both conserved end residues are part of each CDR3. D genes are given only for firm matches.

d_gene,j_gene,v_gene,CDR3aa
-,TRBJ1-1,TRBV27,CASSLSGKWEAFF
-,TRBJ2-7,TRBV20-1,CSASRGPEQYF
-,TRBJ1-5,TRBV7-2,CASSQDQGPQHF
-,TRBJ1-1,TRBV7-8,CASRSGVNTEAFF
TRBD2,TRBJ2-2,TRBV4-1,CASSQVPSGSTGELFF
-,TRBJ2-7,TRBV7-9,CASSLVRGFTYEQYF
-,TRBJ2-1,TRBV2,CASSSVFAEPYNEQFF
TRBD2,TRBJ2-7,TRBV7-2,CASSSGLIGGAVEQYF
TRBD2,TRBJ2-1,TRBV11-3,CASSRQRGGVRGDNEQFF
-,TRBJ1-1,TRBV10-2,CASSDLPSGSAFF
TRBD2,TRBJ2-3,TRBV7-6,CASSLALAGADTQYF
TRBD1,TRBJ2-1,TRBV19,CASSILTPAGGEQFF
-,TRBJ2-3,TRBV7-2,CASSLGYNDGTDTQYF
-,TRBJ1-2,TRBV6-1,CASSEGRVRGYTF
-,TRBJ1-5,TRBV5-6,CASSLEGVLNQPQHF
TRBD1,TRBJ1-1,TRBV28,CASGVTGGGFLNTEAFF
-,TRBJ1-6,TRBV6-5,CASSYGGSNSPLHF
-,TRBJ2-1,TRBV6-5,CASSYQWGLSYNEQFF
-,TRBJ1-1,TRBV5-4,CASSLADTEAFF
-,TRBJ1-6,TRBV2,CATSSGIYNSPLHF
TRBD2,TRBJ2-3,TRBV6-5,CASRKLAASTDTQYF
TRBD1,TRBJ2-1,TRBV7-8,CASSSGTGALNNEQFF
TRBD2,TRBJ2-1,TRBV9,CASSVVISGIGEQFF
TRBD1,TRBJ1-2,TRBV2,CASSPGGQGSGYTF
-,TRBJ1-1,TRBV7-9,CSVPAEGTEAFF
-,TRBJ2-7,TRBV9,CASSPYEGADSYEQYF
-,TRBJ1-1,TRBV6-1,CASRGNPNTEAFF
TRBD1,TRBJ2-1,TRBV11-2,CASSLRQGPAIYNEQFF
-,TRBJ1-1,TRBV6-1,CAEARTQNTEAFF
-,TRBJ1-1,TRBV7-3,CASSPTGGEAFF